This TCR beta chain was captured by sequencing in a study of cytomegalovirus exposure and HLA in healthy donors. Study as a whole: The approximately 600 first-cohort repertoires shared a platform with the 100 to 150 validation repertoires, as reported in a later analysis. Study observations and caveats: For most TCR sequences rarity was the rule, although some public TCRs occurred in many donors. Cytomegalovirus status was reportedly diagnosed by the classifier with high specificity and sensitivity. A later analysis found first-cohort TCR clusters tended to co-occur in the roughly 120 validation repertoires.

The V gene end was trimmed by 3 bases and the J gene end by 0 bases; junction bases not matched to a gene: 2. The CDR3 length is 14 residues. The germline CDR1 and CDR2 sequences are GTSNPN and SVGIG (reference sequence). TCRdb's copy holds only in-frame clones and misses some; the assay was immunoSEQ multiplex PCR. The sample shows fewer than 95,000 clones, approximately 94% of them seen only once. Details on this clone: Its antigen is as yet unknown.

The clonotype originates from a woman under 30 in good health and CMV-seronegative. This chain joins TRBV30 and TRBJ1-5; 7 nucleotides agree with TRBD1. Sequencing input: PBMCs. CDR3 sequence (DNA): TGTGCCTGGAGGGACAGGAATAGCAATCAGCCCCAGCATTTT. It yields the protein CAWRDRNSNQPQHF. The variable domain in full, completed from reference TRBV30 and TRBJ1-5, reads SQTIHQWPATLVQPVGSPLSLECTVEGTSNPNLYWYRQAAGRGLQLLFYSVGIGQISSEVPQNLSASRPQDRQFILSSKKLLLSDSGFYLCAWRDRNSNQPQHFGDGTRLSIL.